The clone carrying this TCR beta chain has only a few counts. Its antigen remains unknown. The data are from a study of T cells in Graves' hyperthyroidism and ophthalmopathy. Whole-study context: Upon initial diagnosis and before any treatment, peripheral blood was collected.

Amplification targeted TCR beta CDR3 regions from RNA transcripts. HTBI primers were the set used in a first-round RT-PCR of the TCR CDR3. TCRdb redid the calling of the multiplex PCR reads with MiXCR, one entry per CDR3 protein. Here the sample spans around 480,000 distinct CDR3 sequences, 13% to 15% being singletons. CDR1 is SEHNR, CDR2 FQNEAQ, per germline (reference sequence). The CDR3 contains 13 residues. The trim removed 5 bases at V and 5 bases at J, leaving 4 bases unmatched. Findings and limits, study-wide: Patients with ophthalmopathy were separated from those with stable hyperthyroidism by a 13 V-J model.

This chain joins TRBV7-9 and TRBJ2-7; TRBD1 agrees at 9 bases. Material: blood. The TCR comes from a woman younger than 35 with Graves' hyperthyroidism. This CDR3 reads CASSPRTGDEQYF. CDR3 nucleotides: TGTGCCAGCAGCCCTAGGACAGGGGACGAGCAGTACTTC.